This record covers a single T cell receptor beta chain. The source of the sample is a study of Ad26.COV2.S vaccination and SARS-CoV-2 variants. Method: immunoSEQ multiplex PCR; TCRdb's copy keeps in-frame clones and lacks some. Among around 370,000 clones listed, about 90% were seen once. This CDR3 spans 17 amino acids. In germline, CDR1 is LNHDA, CDR2 SQIVND (reference sequence). Deletions cut 6 bases from V and 4 bases from J, with 25 bases between. The J gene is TRBJ2-7, the V gene TRBV19; unclear D gene. The sequence derives from a human donor who had recovered from COVID-19. Specimen: peripheral blood, collected after recovery from COVID-19. The CDR3 DNA reads TGTGCCAGTAGCCCCCGGGCTAGTGCTAGGCGCCTTTACGAGCAGTACTTC. Protein: CASSPRASARRLYEQYF.